This T cell receptor beta chain was obtained from a study of T cell responses to AZD1222 COVID-19 vaccine. Germline lookup yields CDR1 SGHAT and CDR2 FQNNGV. Trimming stripped 5 bases from V and 2 bases from J, with 14 bases between. The CDR3 consists of 15 residues. Study-wide results and caveats: Repertoires were obtained only post-peak T cell response.

About this clone: Its antigen is still unknown.

Assay: immunoSEQ multiplex PCR; the TCRdb copy retains only in-frame clones and omits some. There are 140,000 to 150,000 clones in the sample; over 90% occur only once, and about 5.1% lies in the top ten. This chain uses TRBV11-2 with TRBJ2-3; D assignment may be TRBD1 or TRBD2 (5 bases each). This sample comprised peripheral blood, obtained on day 0 of AZD1222 vaccination. This receptor was identified in an adult in good health. The CDR3 DNA reads TGTGCCAGCAGCCCCCGGGACGGTTACACAGATACGCAGTATTTT. It encodes CASSPRDGYTDTQYF.